This T cell receptor (beta chain) was identified during a study of blood T cell repertoires in COVID-19. Study information: Samples representing acute and convalescent COVID-19 were sourced from the United States, Italy and Spain. PBMCs, B-cell-depleted T cells, or T cells provided the cDNA or gDNA that made up the material.

Germline trimming cut 5 bases from V and 9 bases from J; bases unmatched to any gene: 4. Germline lookup yields CDR1 DFQATT and CDR2 SNEGSKA (reference sequence). There are 11 residues in the CDR3. In the original analysis: Reference gene primer amplification gave estimated nucleated cell counts. Method: immunoSEQ multiplex PCR; TCRdb's copy keeps in-frame clones and lacks some. Clone size and V and J calls were adopted from that table, with D and trimming inferred from the DNA. Of 110,000 or so clones in the sample, about 84% are singletons; the top ten hold around 1.5%. The V gene is TRBV20-1, the J gene TRBJ1-2, with 9 bases matching TRBD1. Sequencing input: peripheral blood. This sequence was found in a man aged 50 to 59 with acute or convalescent COVID-19. CDR3 sequence: CSAEDRGSYTF. The DNA for the CDR3 is TGCAGTGCTGAGGACAGGGGAAGCTACACCTTC.